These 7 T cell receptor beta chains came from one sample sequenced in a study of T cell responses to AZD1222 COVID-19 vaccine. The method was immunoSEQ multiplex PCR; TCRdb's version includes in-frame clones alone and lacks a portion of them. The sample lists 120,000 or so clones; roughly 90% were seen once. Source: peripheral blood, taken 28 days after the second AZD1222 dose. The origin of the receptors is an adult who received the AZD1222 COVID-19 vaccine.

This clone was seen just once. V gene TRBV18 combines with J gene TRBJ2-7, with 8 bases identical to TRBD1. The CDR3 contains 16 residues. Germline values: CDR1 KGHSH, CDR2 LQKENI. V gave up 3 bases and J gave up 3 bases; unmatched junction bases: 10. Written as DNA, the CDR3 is TGTGCCAGCTCACCCTGGGGGACAGGCCTTAGCTACGAGCAGTACTTC. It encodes CASSPWGTGLSYEQYF.

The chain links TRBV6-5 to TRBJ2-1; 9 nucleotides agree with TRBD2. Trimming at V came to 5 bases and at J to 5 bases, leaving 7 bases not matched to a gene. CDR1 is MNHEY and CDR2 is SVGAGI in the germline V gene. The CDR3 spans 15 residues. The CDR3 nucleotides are TGTGCCAGCAGTCACCTAGCGGGGAAAAACAATGAGCAGTTCTTC. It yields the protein CASSHLAGKNNEQFF.

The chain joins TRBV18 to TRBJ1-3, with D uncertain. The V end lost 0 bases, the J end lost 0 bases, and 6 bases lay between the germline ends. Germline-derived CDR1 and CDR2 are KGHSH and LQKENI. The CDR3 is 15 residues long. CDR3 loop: CASSPPSSSGNTIYF. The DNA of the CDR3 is TGTGCCAGCTCACCACCAAGTTCCTCTGGAAACACCATATATTTT.

CDR3 residues: CASSQLAGGIDEQFF. The CDR3 bases are TGTGCCAGCAGCCAACTAGCGGGAGGAATCGATGAGCAGTTCTTC. V gene TRBV14 combines with J gene TRBJ2-1, with 11 bases that match TRBD2. This CDR3 has 15 residues. Trimming at V came to 2 bases and at J to 8 bases, leaving 5 bases not matched to a gene. Germline assignment: CDR1 SGHDN and CDR2 FVKESK.

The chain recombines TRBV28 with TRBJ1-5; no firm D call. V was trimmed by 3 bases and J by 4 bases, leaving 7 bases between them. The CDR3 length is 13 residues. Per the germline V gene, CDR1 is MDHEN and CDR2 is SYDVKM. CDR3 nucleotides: TGTGCCAGCAGTTTTGACCCGAATCAGCCCCAGCATTTT. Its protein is CASSFDPNQPQHF.

CDR3 nucleotides: TGTGCCAGCAGCTTGTCCCCCTTACAGGGGTGGGAAGAGACCCAGTACTTC. It translates to CASSLSPLQGWEETQYF. This chain joins TRBV5-8 and TRBJ2-5; 7 bases match TRBD1. Per germline, CDR1 SGHTS and CDR2 YDEGEE. The CDR3 is 17 residues long. The V segment lost 1 base and the J segment 3 bases; nucleotides outside the gene matches: 12. Looking up the rest from reference TRBV5-8 and TRBJ2-5 gives the full variable domain: EAGVTQSPTHLIKTRGQQATLRCSPISGHTSVYWYQQALGLGLQFLLWYDEGEERNRGNFPPRFSGRQFPNYSSELNVNALELEDSALYLCASSLSPLQGWEETQYFGPGTRLLVL.

The CDR3 DNA is TGTGCCAGCAGTTACGGGACTAGCGGGGCCTACGAGCAGTACTTC. It encodes CASSYGTSGAYEQYF. The chain carries TRBV5-6 and TRBJ2-7; 13 positions match TRBD2. The V and J ends lost 5 bases and 2 bases, in that order; junction bases with no gene match: 4. The CDR3 extends over 15 amino acids. Looked up from germline, CDR1 is SGHDT and CDR2 is YYEEEE.